These T cell receptor beta chains were read from a single sample in a study of spatial heterogeneity in lung cancer. TCRdb independently ran MiXCR on the 5' RACE reads; one entry per CDR3 protein. The sample carries around 45,000 distinct CDR3 sequences, about 13% recorded once. The sample in question was PBMCs, obtained at surgery. The source of these receptors is a male donor with early-stage non-small cell lung cancer. The CDR3 runs from the conserved cysteine through the conserved F or W. The D gene is left open where the match is weak. Clone size is given for some rows only: seen once, a few or many times, or a class if the clone is expanded.

V gene: TRBV12-3/TRBV12-4
CDR3 length: 13
D gene: .
J gene: TRBJ2-1
clone size: .
CDR3 protein: CASTSSTSNEQFF
CDR3 DNA: TGTGCCAGCACCTCATCAACCAGCAATGAGCAGTTCTTC

V gene: TRBV7-9
CDR3 length: 16
D gene: TRBD2
J gene: TRBJ2-3
clone size: few
CDR3 protein: CASSLGAGGPSDTQYF
CDR3 DNA: TGTGCCAGCAGCTTAGGAGCGGGGGGGCCGTCAGATACGCAGTATTTT

V gene: TRBV5-8
CDR3 length: 15
D gene: .
J gene: TRBJ2-7
clone size: .
CDR3 protein: CASSLGQVDSYEQYF
CDR3 DNA: TGTGCCAGCAGCTTGGGACAGGTGGACTCCTACGAGCAGTACTTC

V gene: TRBV7-9
CDR3 length: 11
D gene: .
J gene: TRBJ2-7
clone size: few
CDR3 protein: CASGTAYEQYF
CDR3 DNA: TGTGCCAGCGGGACGGCGTACGAGCAGTACTTC

V gene: TRBV5-1
CDR3 length: 15
D gene: TRBD1
J gene: TRBJ1-4
clone size: .
CDR3 protein: CASSSQGAPNEKLFF
CDR3 DNA: TGCGCCAGCAGCTCACAGGGGGCCCCTAATGAAAAACTGTTTTTT

V gene: TRBV29-1
CDR3 length: 17
D gene: TRBD2
J gene: TRBJ2-1
clone size: many
CDR3 protein: CSPLASGSISSYNEQFF
CDR3 DNA: TGCAGCCCCCTTGCTAGCGGGAGTATAAGCTCCTACAATGAGCAGTTCTTC

V gene: TRBV27
CDR3 length: 16
D gene: TRBD1
J gene: TRBJ2-5
clone size: many
CDR3 protein: CASSAWDRGEIETQYF
CDR3 DNA: TGTGCCAGCAGTGCATGGGACAGGGGGGAGATAGAGACCCAGTACTTC

V gene: TRBV20-1
CDR3 length: 16
D gene: .
J gene: TRBJ2-3
clone size: few
CDR3 protein: CSARIPDLHPSYTQYF
CDR3 DNA: TGCAGTGCTAGGATCCCCGACCTTCACCCTTCCTACACGCAGTATTTT

V gene: TRBV11-2
CDR3 length: 14
D gene: .
J gene: TRBJ2-3
clone size: few
CDR3 protein: CASSSTGTSYTQYF
CDR3 DNA: TGTGCCAGCAGCTCAACAGGGACCTCATATACGCAGTATTTT

V gene: TRBV6-2/TRBV6-3
CDR3 length: 14
D gene: .
J gene: TRBJ2-1
clone size: .
CDR3 protein: CASSLGVPYNEQFF
CDR3 DNA: TGTGCCAGCAGTTTAGGGGTCCCCTACAATGAGCAGTTCTTC

V gene: TRBV6-2/TRBV6-3
CDR3 length: 15
D gene: .
J gene: TRBJ1-2
clone size: few
CDR3 protein: CASLNADSINYGYTF
CDR3 DNA: TGTGCCAGCCTAAACGCGGACAGCATTAACTATGGCTACACCTTC

V gene: TRBV5-6
CDR3 length: 13
D gene: .
J gene: TRBJ2-7
clone size: .
CDR3 protein: CASSAGTLYEQYF
CDR3 DNA: TGTGCCAGCAGCGCCGGGACTCTCTACGAGCAGTACTTC

V gene: TRBV18
CDR3 length: 13
D gene: .
J gene: TRBJ2-7
clone size: many
CDR3 protein: CASSPATLYEQYF
CDR3 DNA: TGTGCCAGCTCACCTGCGACCCTCTACGAGCAGTACTTC

V gene: TRBV28
CDR3 length: 15
D gene: .
J gene: TRBJ2-5
clone size: .
CDR3 protein: CASRAPGSLRETQYF
CDR3 DNA: TGTGCCAGCAGGGCTCCGGGTAGTTTGCGAGAGACCCAGTACTTC

V gene: TRBV7-2
CDR3 length: 13
D gene: .
J gene: TRBJ1-2
clone size: .
CDR3 protein: CASSLESVYGYTF
CDR3 DNA: TGTGCCAGCAGCTTAGAGTCGGTTTATGGCTACACCTTC

V gene: TRBV4-3
CDR3 length: 18
D gene: TRBD2
J gene: TRBJ2-3
clone size: .
CDR3 protein: CASSQVPRSGRDTDTQYF
CDR3 DNA: TGCGCCAGCAGCCAAGTTCCCCGTAGCGGGAGGGATACAGATACGCAGTATTTT

V gene: TRBV12-3/TRBV12-4
CDR3 length: 13
D gene: TRBD1
J gene: TRBJ2-7
clone size: .
CDR3 protein: CASSLGTGDEQYF
CDR3 DNA: TGTGCCAGCAGTTTAGGGACAGGGGACGAGCAGTACTTC

V gene: TRBV28
CDR3 length: 13
D gene: .
J gene: TRBJ1-2
clone size: many
CDR3 protein: CASSPGRDYGYTF
CDR3 DNA: TGTGCCAGCAGCCCCGGCAGGGACTATGGCTACACCTTC

V gene: TRBV2
CDR3 length: 15
D gene: .
J gene: TRBJ2-6
clone size: .
CDR3 protein: CAIPRGGSGANVLTF
CDR3 DNA: TGTGCCATCCCGAGAGGGGGCTCTGGGGCCAACGTCCTGACTTTC

V gene: TRBV6-4
CDR3 length: 13
D gene: .
J gene: TRBJ2-2
clone size: many
CDR3 protein: CASSDSDTGELFF
CDR3 DNA: TGTGCCAGCAGTGACTCAGACACCGGGGAGCTGTTTTTT

V gene: TRBV13
CDR3 length: 15
D gene: .
J gene: TRBJ2-7
clone size: many
CDR3 protein: CASSLDQGGPYEQYF
CDR3 DNA: TGTGCCAGCAGCTTAGATCAGGGGGGACCCTACGAGCAGTACTTC

V gene: TRBV29-1
CDR3 length: 13
D gene: .
J gene: TRBJ2-6
clone size: many
CDR3 protein: CSVEDTGANVLTF
CDR3 DNA: TGCAGCGTTGAGGACACTGGGGCCAACGTCCTGACTTTC

V gene: TRBV20-1
CDR3 length: 15
D gene: .
J gene: TRBJ1-6
clone size: many
CDR3 protein: CSARDFIVLNSPLHF
CDR3 DNA: TGCAGTGCTAGGGACTTCATCGTCTTAAATTCACCCCTCCACTTT

V gene: TRBV12-3/TRBV12-4
CDR3 length: 18
D gene: TRBD2
J gene: TRBJ2-1
clone size: .
CDR3 protein: CASSGVKTGTSSYNEQFF
CDR3 DNA: TGTGCCAGCAGTGGAGTTAAAACCGGGACTAGCTCCTACAATGAGCAGTTCTTC

V gene: TRBV10-3
CDR3 length: 19
D gene: TRBD1
J gene: TRBJ2-3
clone size: .
CDR3 protein: CAISESTVGQAVATDTQYF
CDR3 DNA: TGTGCCATCAGTGAGTCGACAGTTGGACAGGCCGTAGCCACAGATACGCAGTATTTT

V gene: TRBV7-8
CDR3 length: 15
D gene: TRBD2
J gene: TRBJ2-7
clone size: .
CDR3 protein: CTSSPWTSGSYEQYF
CDR3 DNA: TGTACCAGCAGCCCATGGACTAGCGGGTCCTACGAGCAGTACTTC

V gene: TRBV20-1
CDR3 length: 15
D gene: .
J gene: TRBJ2-5
clone size: few
CDR3 protein: CSARDMASVSETQYF
CDR3 DNA: TGCAGTGCTAGAGATATGGCTAGCGTGTCTGAGACCCAGTACTTC

V gene: TRBV12-3/TRBV12-4
CDR3 length: 12
D gene: .
J gene: TRBJ2-7
clone size: medium-sized
CDR3 protein: CASSFEAYEQYF
CDR3 DNA: TGTGCCAGCAGTTTTGAAGCCTACGAGCAGTACTTC

V gene: TRBV19
CDR3 length: 14
D gene: .
J gene: TRBJ2-3
clone size: .
CDR3 protein: CASRDSPSTDTQYF
CDR3 DNA: TGTGCCAGTCGAGACAGTCCCAGCACAGATACGCAGTATTTT

V gene: TRBV28
CDR3 length: 14
D gene: TRBD1
J gene: TRBJ1-5
clone size: .
CDR3 protein: CAIQQGASNQLQHF
CDR3 DNA: TGTGCCATCCAACAGGGGGCAAGCAATCAGCTCCAGCATTTT

V gene: TRBV28
CDR3 length: 13
D gene: TRBD1
J gene: TRBJ2-7
clone size: .
CDR3 protein: CASSPGQTYEQYF
CDR3 DNA: TGTGCCAGCAGTCCGGGACAGACCTACGAGCAGTACTTC

V gene: TRBV7-3
CDR3 length: 17
D gene: .
J gene: TRBJ2-6
clone size: .
CDR3 protein: CASSLTFRGSGANVLTF
CDR3 DNA: TGTGCCAGCAGCTTAACGTTTCGCGGCTCTGGGGCCAACGTCCTGACTTTC

V gene: TRBV6-5
CDR3 length: 17
D gene: .
J gene: TRBJ2-3
clone size: many
CDR3 protein: CASSYSRLEGGTDTQYF
CDR3 DNA: TGTGCCAGCAGTTACTCCCGACTAGAAGGCGGAACAGATACGCAGTATTTT

V gene: TRBV20-1
CDR3 length: 12
D gene: .
J gene: TRBJ2-1
clone size: .
CDR3 protein: CSASPVYNEQFF
CDR3 DNA: TGCAGTGCTAGCCCAGTTTACAATGAGCAGTTCTTC

V gene: TRBV4-3
CDR3 length: 19
D gene: TRBD2
J gene: TRBJ2-3
clone size: few
CDR3 protein: CASSRQVPGLAGGTDTQYF
CDR3 DNA: TGCGCCAGCAGCCGCCAAGTCCCGGGACTAGCGGGAGGCACAGATACGCAGTATTTT